The clone carrying this T cell receptor (beta chain) was seen repeatedly, ten times or more. TCRdb re-called the RT-PCR reads with MiXCR, one entry per CDR3 protein. The table includes hundreds of thousands of distinct CDR3 sequences, 14% detected once. The TCR sequence derives from a female donor in good health, serving as a healthy control. The specimen was memory CD4+ T cells from blood.

The CDR3 spells CASSRGQASGNEQFF. CDR3 nucleotides: TGTGCCAGCAGCCGCGGACAGGCCTCGGGTAATGAGCAGTTCTTC. This rearrangement joins TRBV6-2 or TRBV6-3 to TRBJ2-1; 7 bases fit TRBD1. Losses at the gene ends were 6 bases for V and 7 bases for J; bases not matched to a gene: 12. Germline V CDR1 and CDR2: MNHEY, SVGEGT. CDR3 length equals 15 residues.